This TCR beta chain was captured in a study of T-cell memory formation after mild COVID-19. Study-wide background: TCR clustering was largely donor specific.

This CDR3 spans 12 amino acids. Between the trimmed V and J ends, which lost 4 bases and 9 bases, there was a span of 11 bases. Germline V lookup: CDR1 SGHDT, CDR2 YYEEEE. 5'RACE with constant-segment primers yielded barcoded, UMI-tagged TCR alpha and TCR beta cDNA libraries. TCRdb ran MiXCR on the 5' RACE reads and lists one entry per CDR3 protein. The sample lists under 60,000 distinct CDR3 sequences, around 9.7% occurring once. This clonotype has at least ten counts. Its cognate antigen is unknown. General observations from the study: Some clones that responded turned up in pre-infection memory, which suggests that cross-reactive memory joined in. CD8+ contracting clones occupied EMRA, while CD4+ ones occupied mainly CM and EM.

Sample: PBMCs or a T cell subset sorted from them (not recorded which). The sequence came from an adult woman who had mild COVID-19 (a few samples of this study predate the infection). Cell type and time point are not known. The chain couples TRBV5-6 to TRBJ2-1; D is unresolved. The CDR3 sequence is CASSLSRGEQFF. The CDR3 region has the DNA TGTGCCAGCAGCCTGAGCAGAGGTGAGCAGTTCTTC.